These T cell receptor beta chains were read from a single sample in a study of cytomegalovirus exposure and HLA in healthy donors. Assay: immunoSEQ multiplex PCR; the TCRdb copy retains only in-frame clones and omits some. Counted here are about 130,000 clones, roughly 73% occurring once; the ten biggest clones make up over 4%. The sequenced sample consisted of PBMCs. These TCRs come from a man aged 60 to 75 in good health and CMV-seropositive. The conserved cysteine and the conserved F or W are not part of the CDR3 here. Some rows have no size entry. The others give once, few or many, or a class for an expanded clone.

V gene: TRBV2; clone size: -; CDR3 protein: ASSEQNNSPLH
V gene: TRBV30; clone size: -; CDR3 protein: AWDFGGQGGEKLF
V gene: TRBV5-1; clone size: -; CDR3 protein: ATSTSGSSTDTQY
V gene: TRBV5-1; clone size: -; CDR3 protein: ASSPLVVSSSYNSPLH
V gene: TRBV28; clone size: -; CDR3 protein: ASSYQGAVNEQY
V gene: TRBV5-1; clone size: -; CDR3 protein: ASSLDGAYSNQPQH
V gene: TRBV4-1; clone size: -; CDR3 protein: ASSKGQGTIPNQPQH
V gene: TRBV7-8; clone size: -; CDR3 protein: ASSLRTGLTF
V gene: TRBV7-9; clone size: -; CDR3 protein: ASSSYSGDSPLH
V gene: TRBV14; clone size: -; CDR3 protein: ASSLQAHTEAF
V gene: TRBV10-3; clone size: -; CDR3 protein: AISESNYRGRNGYT
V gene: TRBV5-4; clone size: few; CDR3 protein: ASRETPRGTDTQY
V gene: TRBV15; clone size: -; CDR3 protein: ATQGLRNAGNQPQH
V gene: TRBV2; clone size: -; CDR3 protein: ASSPAGNQPQH
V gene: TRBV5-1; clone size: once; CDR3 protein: ASSADRELESEAF
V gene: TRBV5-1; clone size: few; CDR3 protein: ASSPTGVNYGYT
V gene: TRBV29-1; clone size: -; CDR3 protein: SGLHRAIYT
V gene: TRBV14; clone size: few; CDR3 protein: ASTADSSYNEQF
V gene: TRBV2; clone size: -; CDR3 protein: ATTPGQGISVQNEAF
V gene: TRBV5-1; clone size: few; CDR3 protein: ASSLEGRETQY
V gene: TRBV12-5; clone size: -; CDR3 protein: ASGFEAGLGQETQY
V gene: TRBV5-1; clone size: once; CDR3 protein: ASSSGHNTEAF
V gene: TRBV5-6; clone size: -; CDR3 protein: ASSLRRAGGTDTQY